These T cell receptor beta chains were read from a single sample in a study of cytomegalovirus exposure and HLA in healthy donors. The repertoire was sequenced with immunoSEQ multiplex PCR; TCRdb's copy has only in-frame clones and lacks some. The listing records 65,000 to 95,000 clones. The specimen was PBMCs. Source of these receptors: a man aged 25 to 40 in good health and CMV-seronegative. CDR3s include the opening cysteine and the closing phenylalanine or tryptophan. A D gene is named only where the DNA matches it firmly.

D gene	J gene	V gene	CDR3 DNA	CDR3 protein
-	TRBJ2-7	TRBV11-2	TGTGCCAGCTCCACAAGACAGCTTGTCTACGAGCAGTACTTC	CASSTRQLVYEQYF
TRBD1	TRBJ1-2	TRBV6-5	TGTGCCAGCAGGCTGGACAGGGGACTTGGTGGCTACACCTTC	CASRLDRGLGGYTF
TRBD1	TRBJ1-4	TRBV6-5	TGTGCCAGCAGCCGGACAGGGGGCTTTAATGAAAAACTGTTTTTT	CASSRTGGFNEKLFF
TRBD2	TRBJ2-2	TRBV9	TGTGCCAGCAGCGTATCCCCCGGACTAGCGGGTAGCACCGGGGAGCTGTTTTTT	CASSVSPGLAGSTGELFF
-	TRBJ1-2	TRBV19	TGTGCCAGTGGGGCCAGGGGACATGGCTACACCTTC	CASGARGHGYTF
-	TRBJ1-6	TRBV6-5	TGTGCCAGCGCTAGGGAGGATTCACCCCTCCACTTT	CASAREDSPLHF
TRBD1	TRBJ2-3	TRBV19	TGTGCCAGTAGTACTCAGGGGGCGGACACAGATACGCAGTATTTT	CASSTQGADTDTQYF
-	TRBJ1-2	TRBV5-1	TGCGCCAGCAGCCGAACGGCAGGGGCGGCCTATGGCTACACCTTC	CASSRTAGAAYGYTF
-	TRBJ2-5	TRBV7-3	TGTGCCAGCAGCTCGGACGGGGAAGAGACCCAGTACTTC	CASSSDGEETQYF
TRBD1	TRBJ2-7	TRBV18	TGTGCCAGCTCCGGGACAGGGGTAGGTAACGAGCAGTACTTC	CASSGTGVGNEQYF
TRBD2	TRBJ2-5	TRBV4-3	TGCGCCAGCAGCCCGCCCGGACTAGCGGGAGAGACCCAGTACTTC	CASSPPGLAGETQYF
-	TRBJ2-3	TRBV9	TGTGCCAGCAGCGTCGGGGGGCAGGGGGCAGCAGATACGCAGTATTTT	CASSVGGQGAADTQYF
-	TRBJ1-1	TRBV7-9	TGTGCCAGCACCCAAACAGGGCTCGACACTGAAGCTTTCTTT	CASTQTGLDTEAFF
TRBD1	TRBJ2-5	TRBV5-8	TGTGCCAGCAATCTTGGACAGGAGGAGACCCAGTACTTC	CASNLGQEETQYF
TRBD2	TRBJ2-2	TRBV5-1	TGCGCCAGCAGCCCCTCCCTCGCTAGCGGGGGGGCCTTGGTCACCGGGGAGCTGTTTTTT	CASSPSLASGGALVTGELFF
-	TRBJ1-5	TRBV7-9	TGTGCCAGCAGCGCCGAGGTCTCTCCTCTTTTGCCCCAGCATTTT	CASSAEVSPLLPQHF
TRBD1	TRBJ2-2	TRBV9	TGTGCCAGCAGTCCCGACAGGGTGCACACCGGGGAGCTGTTTTTT	CASSPDRVHTGELFF
TRBD1	TRBJ2-1	TRBV11-3	TGTGCCAGCAGCCGGACAGGGACTGAGCAGTTCTTC	CASSRTGTEQFF
TRBD2	TRBJ2-3	TRBV6-5	TGTGCCAGCAGCCGCACTATGACTAGCGGTACGCAGTATTTT	CASSRTMTSGTQYF
TRBD2	TRBJ2-7	TRBV18	TGTGCCAGCTCACGAGGGACTAGCGGGGGGACCTACGAGCAGTACTTC	CASSRGTSGGTYEQYF
TRBD1	TRBJ1-3	TRBV7-6	TGTGCCAGCAGCTTGGGACAGAAAGGAAACACCATATATTTT	CASSLGQKGNTIYF
TRBD2	TRBJ2-1	TRBV6-6	TGTGCCAGCAGCCAGAGCGGGATTTTTGATAATGAGCAGTTCTTC	CASSQSGIFDNEQFF
TRBD1	TRBJ1-1	TRBV4-2	TGTGCCAGCAGCCATGGGACAGGGAAAGCTTTCTTT	CASSHGTGKAFF
TRBD1	TRBJ1-2	TRBV6-1	TGTGCCAGCAGTGAAAGCCAGGGGGTCTATGGCTACACCTTC	CASSESQGVYGYTF
TRBD2	TRBJ2-5	TRBV7-3	TGTGCCAGCAGCCCAGCCGGACTAGCGGGGCGAGGAGAGACCCAGTACTTC	CASSPAGLAGRGETQYF
-	TRBJ2-7	TRBV27	TGTGCCAGCAGTGCGCCGTGGGGCGGACGTACCTACGAGCAGTACTTC	CASSAPWGGRTYEQYF
TRBD2	TRBJ2-5	TRBV2	TGTGCCAGCGAAGGGACTATCTCGGCGACCCAGTACTTC	CASEGTISATQYF
-	TRBJ1-5	TRBV7-8	TGTGCCAGCAGCTTAGCCGTCCTCCAGATGCCCCAGCATTTT	CASSLAVLQMPQHF
-	TRBJ2-2	TRBV27	TGTGCCAGCAGTCTGGCAGCGAACACCGGGGAGCTGTTTTTT	CASSLAANTGELFF
-	TRBJ2-7	TRBV14	TGTGCCAGCAGCCTACTCGGTGCAGGTTTGAGCTACGAGCAGTACTTC	CASSLLGAGLSYEQYF
-	TRBJ1-1	TRBV5-6	TGTGCCAGCAGCCCTGACAGGTACACTGAAGCTTTCTTT	CASSPDRYTEAFF
-	TRBJ2-6	TRBV5-1	TGCGCCAGCAGCTGGGGGAGCGGGGGGGCCAACGTCCTGACTTTC	CASSWGSGGANVLTF
-	TRBJ2-5	TRBV6-1	TGTGCCAGCAGCTCGACCCCTCGGGGGACCCAGTACTTC	CASSSTPRGTQYF
TRBD1	TRBJ1-5	TRBV25-1	TGTGCCAGCAGCGACAGGGATCTATTACAGCCCCAGCATTTT	CASSDRDLLQPQHF
TRBD1	TRBJ1-1	TRBV25-1	TGTGCCAGCAGTGAATGGACAGGGGAAGCTTTCTTT	CASSEWTGEAFF
TRBD1	TRBJ1-1	TRBV4-1	TGCGCCAGCAGCCAAGATGGACCGCGGCAGGGGGCGAGGAACACTGAAGCTTTCTTT	CASSQDGPRQGARNTEAFF
TRBD1	TRBJ2-7	TRBV27	TGTGCCAGCAGTTTTCAGACAGGGTGGGAGCAGTACTTC	CASSFQTGWEQYF
TRBD1	TRBJ2-3	TRBV10-3	TGTGCCATCTCGTGGGACAGGAGCACAGATACGCAGTATTTT	CAISWDRSTDTQYF
TRBD2	TRBJ2-3	TRBV6-4	TGTGCCAGCAGTGAGGGACTAGCCACAGATACGCAGTATTTT	CASSEGLATDTQYF
TRBD1	TRBJ2-1	TRBV27	TGTGCCAGCAGTTCTGGGACAGGGAGCTACAATGAGCAGTTCTTC	CASSSGTGSYNEQFF
TRBD1	TRBJ2-5	TRBV6-5	TGTGCCAGCAGTTACTCTTTGGCAGGGGGCCAAGAGACCCAGTACTTC	CASSYSLAGGQETQYF
TRBD1	TRBJ2-7	TRBV5-1	TGCGCCAGCAGCTCGCCACAGGGGATCATGGCGGGCGAGCAGTACTTC	CASSSPQGIMAGEQYF
-	TRBJ2-1	TRBV7-2	TGTGCCAGCAGCCTATTCCGAGAGCAGTTCTTC	CASSLFREQFF